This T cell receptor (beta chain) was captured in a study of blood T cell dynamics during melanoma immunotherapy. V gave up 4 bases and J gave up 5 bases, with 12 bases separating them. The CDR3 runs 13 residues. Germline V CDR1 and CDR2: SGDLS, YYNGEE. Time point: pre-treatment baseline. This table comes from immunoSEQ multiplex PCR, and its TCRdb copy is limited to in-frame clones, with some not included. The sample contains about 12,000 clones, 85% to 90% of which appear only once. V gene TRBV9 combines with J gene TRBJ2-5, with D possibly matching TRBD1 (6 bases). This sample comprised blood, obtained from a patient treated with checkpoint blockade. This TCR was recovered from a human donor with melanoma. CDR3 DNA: TGTGCCAGCAGCACCCACAGGGTGGAGACCCAGTACTTC. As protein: CASSTHRVETQYF.